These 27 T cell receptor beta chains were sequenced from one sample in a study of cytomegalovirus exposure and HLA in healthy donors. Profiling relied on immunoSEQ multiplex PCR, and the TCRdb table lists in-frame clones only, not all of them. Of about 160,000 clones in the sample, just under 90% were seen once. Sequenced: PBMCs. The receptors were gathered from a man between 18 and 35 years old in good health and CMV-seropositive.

CDR3 protein: CASSGEQGAEAFF. As DNA, the CDR3 is TGTGCCAGCAGCGGCGAGCAGGGCGCTGAAGCTTTCTTT. The V and J genes are TRBV9 and TRBJ1-1, with a tentative D call TRBD1 (5 bases). The CDR3 is 13 amino acids. Trimming removed 3 bases from V and 6 bases from J, with 12 bases in between. Germline-derived CDR1 and CDR2 are SGDLS and YYNGEE.

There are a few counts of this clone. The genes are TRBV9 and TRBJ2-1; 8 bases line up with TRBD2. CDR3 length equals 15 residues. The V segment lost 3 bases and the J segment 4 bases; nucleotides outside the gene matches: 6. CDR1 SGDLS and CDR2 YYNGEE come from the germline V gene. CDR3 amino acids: CASSGREGGYNEQFF. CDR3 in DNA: TGTGCCAGCAGCGGCCGGGAGGGTGGGTACAATGAGCAGTTCTTC.

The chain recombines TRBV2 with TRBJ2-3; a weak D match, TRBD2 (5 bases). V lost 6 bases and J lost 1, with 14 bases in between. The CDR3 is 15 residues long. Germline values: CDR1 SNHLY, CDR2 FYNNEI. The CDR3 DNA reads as TGTGCCAGCAGCCCCACTCCGAGGGGCACAGATACGCAGTATTTT. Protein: CASSPTPRGTDTQYF.

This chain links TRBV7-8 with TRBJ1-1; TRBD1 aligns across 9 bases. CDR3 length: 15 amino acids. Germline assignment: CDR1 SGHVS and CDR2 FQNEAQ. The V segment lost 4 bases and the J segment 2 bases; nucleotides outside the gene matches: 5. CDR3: CASSSSGQGNTEAFF. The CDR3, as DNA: TGTGCCAGCAGCTCATCGGGACAGGGTAACACTGAAGCTTTCTTT.

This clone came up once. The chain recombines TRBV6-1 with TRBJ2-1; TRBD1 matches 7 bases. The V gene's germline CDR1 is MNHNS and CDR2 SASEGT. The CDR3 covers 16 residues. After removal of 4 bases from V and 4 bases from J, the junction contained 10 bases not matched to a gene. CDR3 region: CASSARQGERYNEQFF. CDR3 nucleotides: TGTGCCAGCAGTGCCCGACAGGGTGAGAGATACAATGAGCAGTTCTTC.

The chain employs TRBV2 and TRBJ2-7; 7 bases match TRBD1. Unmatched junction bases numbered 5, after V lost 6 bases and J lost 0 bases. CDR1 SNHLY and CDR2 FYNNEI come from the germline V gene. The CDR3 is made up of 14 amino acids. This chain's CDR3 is CASRTTGISYEQYF. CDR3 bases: TGTGCCAGCAGAACGACAGGGATCTCCTACGAGCAGTACTTC.

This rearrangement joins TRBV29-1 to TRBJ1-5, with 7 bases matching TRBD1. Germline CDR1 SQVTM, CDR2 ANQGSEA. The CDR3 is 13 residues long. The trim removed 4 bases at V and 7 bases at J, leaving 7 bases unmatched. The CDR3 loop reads CSVANRGGQPQHF. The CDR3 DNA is TGCAGCGTTGCGAACAGGGGTGGACAGCCCCAGCATTTT. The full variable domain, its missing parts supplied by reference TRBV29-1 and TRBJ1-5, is SAVISQKPSRDICQRGTSLTIQCQVDSQVTMMFWYRQQPGQSLTLIATANQGSEATYESGFVIDKFPISRPNLTFSTLTVSNMSPEDSSIYLCSVANRGGQPQHFGDGTRLSIL.

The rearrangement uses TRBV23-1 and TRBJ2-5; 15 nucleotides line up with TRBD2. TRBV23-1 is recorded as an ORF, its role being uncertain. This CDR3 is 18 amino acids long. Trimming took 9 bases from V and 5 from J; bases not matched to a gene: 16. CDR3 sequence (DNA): TGCGCCAGACGGGACGCGGCGGGGACTAGCGGGAGGCACGAGACCCAGTACTTC. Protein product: CARRDAAGTSGRHETQYF.

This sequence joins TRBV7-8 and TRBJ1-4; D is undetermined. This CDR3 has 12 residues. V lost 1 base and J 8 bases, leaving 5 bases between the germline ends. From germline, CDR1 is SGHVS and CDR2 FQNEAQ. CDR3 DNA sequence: TGTGCCAGCAGCTTAGTATCCGAAAAACTGTTTTTT. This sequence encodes CASSLVSEKLFF.

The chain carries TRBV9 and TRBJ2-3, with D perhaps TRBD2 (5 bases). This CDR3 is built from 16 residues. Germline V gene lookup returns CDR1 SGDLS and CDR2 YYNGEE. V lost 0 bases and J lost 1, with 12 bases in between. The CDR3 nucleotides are TGTGCCAGCAGCGTAGGGACCGGGGTTGGCACAGATACGCAGTATTTT. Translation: CASSVGTGVGTDTQYF. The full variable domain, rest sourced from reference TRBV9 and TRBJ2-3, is DSGVTQTPKHLITATGQRVTLRCSPRSGDLSVYWYQQSLDQGLQFLIQYYNGEERAKGNILERFSAQQFPDLHSELNLSSLELGDSALYFCASSVGTGVGTDTQYFGPGTRLTVL.

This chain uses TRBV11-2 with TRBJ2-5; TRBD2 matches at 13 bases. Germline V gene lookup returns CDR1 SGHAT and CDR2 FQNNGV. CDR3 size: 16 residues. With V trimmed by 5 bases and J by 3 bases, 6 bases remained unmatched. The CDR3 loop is CASSGRTSGREETQYF. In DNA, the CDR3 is TGTGCCAGCAGCGGACGGACTAGCGGGAGAGAAGAGACCCAGTACTTC.

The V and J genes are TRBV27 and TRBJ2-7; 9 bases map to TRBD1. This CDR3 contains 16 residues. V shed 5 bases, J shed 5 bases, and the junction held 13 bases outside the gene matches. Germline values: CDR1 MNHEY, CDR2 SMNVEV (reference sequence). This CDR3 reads CASSKGTGTGLHEQYF. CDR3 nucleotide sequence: TGTGCCAGCAGTAAAGGAACCGGGACAGGGCTTCACGAGCAGTACTTC.

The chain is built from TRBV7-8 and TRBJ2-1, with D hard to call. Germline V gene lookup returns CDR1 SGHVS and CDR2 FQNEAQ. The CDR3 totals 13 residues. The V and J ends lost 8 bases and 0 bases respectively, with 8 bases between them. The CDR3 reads CASLENSYNEQFF. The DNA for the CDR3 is TGTGCCAGCCTAGAGAACTCCTACAATGAGCAGTTCTTC.

CDR3 region: CASSLPGGGSDQPQHF. The CDR3 DNA sequence: TGTGCCAGCAGTTTACCAGGGGGCGGATCGGATCAGCCCCAGCATTTT. The chain recombines TRBV27 with TRBJ1-5; the match to TRBD1 covers 8 bases. CDR3 size: 16 residues. The trim removed 2 bases at V and 5 bases at J, leaving 8 bases unmatched. Germline V gives CDR1 MNHEY, CDR2 SMNVEV (reference sequence).

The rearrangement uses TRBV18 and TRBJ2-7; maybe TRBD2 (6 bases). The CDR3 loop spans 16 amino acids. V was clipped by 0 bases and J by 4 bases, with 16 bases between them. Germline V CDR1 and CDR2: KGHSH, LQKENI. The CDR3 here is CASSPPAGNWRYEQYF. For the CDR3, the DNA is TGTGCCAGCTCACCACCGGCGGGGAATTGGCGATACGAGCAGTACTTC.

CDR3 sequence (DNA): TGTGCCAGCAGCCAAGACATCCAGGAAAGCTCCTACGAGCAGTACTTC. It codes for CASSQDIQESSYEQYF. The V call is TRBV14, the J call TRBJ2-7; D is undetermined. CDR1 and CDR2 from the germline V gene are SGHDN and FVKESK. The ends were cut back, 0 bases at V and 0 bases at J, with 12 bases in the middle. The CDR3 runs to 16 residues. The full variable domain, rest sourced from reference TRBV14 and TRBJ2-7, is EAGVTQFPSHSVIEKGQTVTLRCDPISGHDNLYWYRRVMGKEIKFLLHFVKESKQDESGMPNNRFLAERTGGTYSTLKVQPAELEDSGVYFCASSQDIQESSYEQYFGPGTRLTVT.

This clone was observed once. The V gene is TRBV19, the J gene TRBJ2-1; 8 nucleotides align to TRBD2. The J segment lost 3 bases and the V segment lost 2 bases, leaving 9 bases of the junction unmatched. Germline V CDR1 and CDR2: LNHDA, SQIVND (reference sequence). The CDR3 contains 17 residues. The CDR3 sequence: CASSIIRGGGFYNEQFF. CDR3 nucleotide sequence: TGTGCCAGTAGTATAATTCGGGGGGGTGGCTTCTACAATGAGCAGTTCTTC.

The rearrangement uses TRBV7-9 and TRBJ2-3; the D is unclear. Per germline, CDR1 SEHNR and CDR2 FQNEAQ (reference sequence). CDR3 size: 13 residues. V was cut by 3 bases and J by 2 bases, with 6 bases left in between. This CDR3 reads CASSFPVTDTQYF. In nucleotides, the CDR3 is TGTGCCAGCAGCTTCCCGGTCACAGATACGCAGTATTTT.

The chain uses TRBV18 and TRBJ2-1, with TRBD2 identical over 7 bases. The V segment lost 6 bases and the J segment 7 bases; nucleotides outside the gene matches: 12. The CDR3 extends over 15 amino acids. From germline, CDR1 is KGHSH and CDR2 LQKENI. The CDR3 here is CASSPLSGPFNEQFF. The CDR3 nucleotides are TGTGCCAGCTCCCCCCTTAGCGGGCCCTTTAATGAGCAGTTCTTC.

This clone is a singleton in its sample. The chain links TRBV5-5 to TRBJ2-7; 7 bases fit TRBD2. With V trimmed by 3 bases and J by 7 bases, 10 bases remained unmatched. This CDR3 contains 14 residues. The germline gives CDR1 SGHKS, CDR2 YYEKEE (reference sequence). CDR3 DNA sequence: TGTGCCAGCAGCTCAGCGGGATCCTCTATAGAGCAGTACTTC. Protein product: CASSSAGSSIEQYF.

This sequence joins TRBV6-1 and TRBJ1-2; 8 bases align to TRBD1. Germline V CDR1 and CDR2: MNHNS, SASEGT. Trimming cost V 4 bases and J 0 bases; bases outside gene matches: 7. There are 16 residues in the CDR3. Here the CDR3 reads CASSAGTGVSNYGYTF. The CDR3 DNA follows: TGTGCCAGCAGTGCCGGGACAGGAGTTTCTAACTATGGCTACACCTTC.

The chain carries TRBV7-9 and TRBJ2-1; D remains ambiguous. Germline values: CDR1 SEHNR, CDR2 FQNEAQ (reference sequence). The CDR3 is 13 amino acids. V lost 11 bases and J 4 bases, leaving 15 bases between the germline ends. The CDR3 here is CAGEVLGYNEQFF. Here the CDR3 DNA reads TGTGCCGGAGAAGTCCTAGGTTACAATGAGCAGTTCTTC.

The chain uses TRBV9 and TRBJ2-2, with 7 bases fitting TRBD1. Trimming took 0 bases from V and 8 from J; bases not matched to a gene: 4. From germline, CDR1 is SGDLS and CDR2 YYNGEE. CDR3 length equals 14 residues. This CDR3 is CASSVEGALGELFF. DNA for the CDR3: TGTGCCAGCAGCGTAGAGGGGGCGTTAGGGGAGCTGTTTTTT.

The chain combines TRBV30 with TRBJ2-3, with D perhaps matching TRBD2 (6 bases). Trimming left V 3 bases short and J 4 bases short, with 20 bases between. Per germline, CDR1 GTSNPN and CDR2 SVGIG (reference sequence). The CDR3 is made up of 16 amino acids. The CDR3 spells CAWSAGLEGRSDTQYF. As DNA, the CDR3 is TGTGCCTGGAGCGCAGGACTGGAGGGGCGGTCAGATACGCAGTATTTT.

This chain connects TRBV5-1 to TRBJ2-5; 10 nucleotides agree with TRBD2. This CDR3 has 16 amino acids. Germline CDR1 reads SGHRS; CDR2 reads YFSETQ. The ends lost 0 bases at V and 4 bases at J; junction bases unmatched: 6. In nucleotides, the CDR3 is TGCGCCAGCAGCTTGGGCGCTCTAGCGGGAGCAGAGACCCAGTACTTC. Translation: CASSLGALAGAETQYF.

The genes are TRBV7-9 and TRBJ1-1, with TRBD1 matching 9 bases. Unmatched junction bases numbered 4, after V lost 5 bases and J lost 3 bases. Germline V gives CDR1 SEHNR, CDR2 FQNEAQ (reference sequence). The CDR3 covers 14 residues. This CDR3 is CASSRGDRDTEAFF. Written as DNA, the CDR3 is TGTGCCAGCAGCCGAGGGGACAGGGACACTGAAGCTTTCTTT.

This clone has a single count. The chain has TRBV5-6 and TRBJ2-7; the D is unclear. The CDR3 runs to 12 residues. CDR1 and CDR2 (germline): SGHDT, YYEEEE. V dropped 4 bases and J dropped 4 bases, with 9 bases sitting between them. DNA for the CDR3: TGTGCCAGCAGCCTGGCTTTTTACGAGCAGTACTTC. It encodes CASSLAFYEQYF.